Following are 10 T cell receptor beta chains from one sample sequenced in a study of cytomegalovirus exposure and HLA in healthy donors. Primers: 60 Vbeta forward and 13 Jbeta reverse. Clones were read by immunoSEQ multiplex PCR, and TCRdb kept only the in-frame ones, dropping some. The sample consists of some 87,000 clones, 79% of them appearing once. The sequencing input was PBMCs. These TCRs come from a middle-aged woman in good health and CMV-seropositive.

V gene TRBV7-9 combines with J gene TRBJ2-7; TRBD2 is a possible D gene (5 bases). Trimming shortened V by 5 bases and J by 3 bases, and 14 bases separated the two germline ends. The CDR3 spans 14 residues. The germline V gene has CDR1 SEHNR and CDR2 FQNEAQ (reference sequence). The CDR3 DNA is TGTGCCAGCAGCAAGGACTTGGGGAGCTACGAGCAGTACTTC. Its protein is CASSKDLGSYEQYF.

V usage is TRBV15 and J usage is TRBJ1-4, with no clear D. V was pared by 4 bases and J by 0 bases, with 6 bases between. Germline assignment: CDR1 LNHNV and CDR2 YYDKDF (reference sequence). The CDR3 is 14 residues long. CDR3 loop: CATSTGTTNEKLFF. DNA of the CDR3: TGTGCCACCAGCACGGGGACAACTAATGAAAAACTGTTTTTT. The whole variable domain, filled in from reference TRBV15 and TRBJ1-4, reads DAMVIQNPRYQVTQFGKPVTLSCSQTLNHNVMYWYQQKSSQAPKLLFHYYDKDFNNEADTPDNFQSRRPNTSFCFLDIRSPGLGDTAMYLCATSTGTTNEKLFFGSGTQLSVL.

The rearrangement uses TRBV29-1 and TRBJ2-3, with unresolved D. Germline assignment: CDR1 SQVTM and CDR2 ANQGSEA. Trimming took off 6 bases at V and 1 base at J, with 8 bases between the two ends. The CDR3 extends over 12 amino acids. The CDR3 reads CSVRGGTDTQYF. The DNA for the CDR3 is TGCAGCGTGAGAGGCGGCACAGATACGCAGTATTTT.

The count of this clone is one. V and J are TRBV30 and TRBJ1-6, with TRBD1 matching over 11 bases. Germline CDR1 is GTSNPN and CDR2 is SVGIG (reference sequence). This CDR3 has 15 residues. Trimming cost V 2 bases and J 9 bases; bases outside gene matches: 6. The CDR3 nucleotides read TGTGCCTGGAGTACAGGACAGGGGGCCCTTTCACCCCTCCACTTT. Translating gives CAWSTGQGALSPLHF.

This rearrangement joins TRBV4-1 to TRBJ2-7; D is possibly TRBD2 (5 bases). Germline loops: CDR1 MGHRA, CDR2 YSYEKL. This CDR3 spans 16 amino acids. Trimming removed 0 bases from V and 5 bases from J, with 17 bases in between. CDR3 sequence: CASSQEWGGSLDEQYF. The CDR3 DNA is TGCGCCAGCAGCCAAGAATGGGGTGGGAGTCTGGACGAGCAGTACTTC.

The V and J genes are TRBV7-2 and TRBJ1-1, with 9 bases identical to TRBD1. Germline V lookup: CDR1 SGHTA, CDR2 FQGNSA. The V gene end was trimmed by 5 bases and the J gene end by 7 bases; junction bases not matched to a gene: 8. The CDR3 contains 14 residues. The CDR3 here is CASSENRGLLEAFF. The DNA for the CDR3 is TGTGCCAGCAGCGAAAACAGGGGGCTTCTTGAAGCTTTCTTT.

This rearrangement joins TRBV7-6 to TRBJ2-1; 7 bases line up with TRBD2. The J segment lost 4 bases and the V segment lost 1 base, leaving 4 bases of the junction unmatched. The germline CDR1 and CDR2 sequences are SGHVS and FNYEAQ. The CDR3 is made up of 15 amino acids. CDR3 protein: CASSLEVGGYNEQFF. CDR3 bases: TGTGCCAGCAGCTTAGAGGTGGGAGGGTACAATGAGCAGTTCTTC. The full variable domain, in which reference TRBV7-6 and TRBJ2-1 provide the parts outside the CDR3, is GAGVSQSPRYKVTKRGQDVALRCDPISGHVSLYWYRQALGQGPEFLTYFNYEAQQDKSGLPNDRFSAERPEGSISTLTIQRTEQRDSAMYRCASSLEVGGYNEQFFGPGTRLTVL.

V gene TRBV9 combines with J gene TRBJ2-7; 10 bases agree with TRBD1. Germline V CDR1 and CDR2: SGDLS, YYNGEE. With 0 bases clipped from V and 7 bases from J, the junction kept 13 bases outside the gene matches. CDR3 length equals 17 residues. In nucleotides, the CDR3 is TGTGCCAGCAGCGTAGGCCCTAACGACAGGGGGCGTCGAGAGCAGTACTTC. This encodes CASSVGPNDRGRREQYF.

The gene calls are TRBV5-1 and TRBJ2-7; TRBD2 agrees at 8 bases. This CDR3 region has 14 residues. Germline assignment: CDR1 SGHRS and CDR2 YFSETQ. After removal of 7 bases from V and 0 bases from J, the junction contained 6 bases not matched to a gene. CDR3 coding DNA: TGCGCCAGCCAACTAGCGGTTAGCTCCTACGAGCAGTACTTC. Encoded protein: CASQLAVSSYEQYF.

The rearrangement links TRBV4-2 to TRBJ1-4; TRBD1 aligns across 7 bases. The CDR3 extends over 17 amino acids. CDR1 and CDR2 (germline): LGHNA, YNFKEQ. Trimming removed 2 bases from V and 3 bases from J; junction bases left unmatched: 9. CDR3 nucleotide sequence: TGTGCCAGCAGCCAATTAGGAGGGGGCGCGGCTAATGAAAAACTGTTTTTT. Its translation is CASSQLGGGAANEKLFF.